The rows below give T cell receptor beta chains drawn from one sample of a study of blood T cell repertoires in COVID-19. Profiled with immunoSEQ multiplex PCR; TCRdb holds only in-frame clones, not every one. The sample shows roughly 250,000 clones, about 83% of them seen only once. Sequencing was carried out using peripheral blood. These receptors were collected from a human donor in a cohort sampled during active COVID-19. Both conserved end residues are part of each CDR3. Each record gives: J gene, D gene, V gene, CDR3 length, clone size, CDR3 protein, CDR3 DNA. The D gene is left open where the match is weak. The size of a clone is reported for some rows only, either as once, few or many, or as a class for expanded clones.

>TRBJ2-5|TRBD1|TRBV9|14|.
CASSSTTGRETQYF
TGTGCCAGCAGCTCGACGACAGGGAGAGAGACCCAGTACTTC
>TRBJ2-1|.|TRBV4-2|13|.
CASSQIRDNEQFF
TGTGCCAGCAGCCAAATACGCGACAATGAGCAGTTCTTC
>TRBJ1-1|.|TRBV12-3/TRBV12-4|13|.
CASSLYPNTEAFF
TGTGCCAGCAGTTTGTATCCGAACACTGAAGCTTTCTTT
>TRBJ1-3|TRBD1|TRBV19|15|.
CATAVTGEQGNTIYF
TGTGCCACCGCCGTGACAGGGGAGCAGGGAAACACCATATATTTT
>TRBJ2-3|.|TRBV5-4|16|.
CASKGGGPLGTDTQYF
TGTGCCAGTAAAGGGGGAGGGCCGTTGGGCACAGATACGCAGTATTTT
>TRBJ1-1|TRBD1|TRBV5-5|15|.
CASSSVGQTNTEAFF
TGTGCCAGCAGCTCGGTGGGACAGACGAACACTGAAGCTTTCTTT
>TRBJ2-3|TRBD1|TRBV23-1|19|.
CASSPTLDRDRDRTDTQYF
TGCGCCAGCAGTCCTACCCTTGACCGGGACAGGGATCGCACAGATACGCAGTATTTT
>TRBJ1-6|TRBD1|TRBV9|16|.
CASSVQPGQGAGHLHF
TGTGCCAGCAGCGTTCAACCGGGACAGGGGGCAGGTCACCTCCACTTT
>TRBJ2-7|.|TRBV6-6|14|.
CASSYDRLNYEQYF
TGTGCCAGCAGTTACGACAGGCTAAACTACGAGCAGTACTTC
>TRBJ2-7|TRBD1|TRBV7-9|16|.
CASSSAWGTGITEQYF
TGTGCCAGCAGCTCCGCCTGGGGGACAGGGATTACCGAGCAGTACTTC
>TRBJ1-4|.|TRBV9|14|.
CASSGREVQEKLFF
TGTGCCAGCAGCGGTAGAGAAGTACAGGAAAAACTGTTTTTT
>TRBJ2-7|TRBD1|TRBV4-1|15|.
CASSQDGTGRNEQYF
TGCGCCAGCAGCCAAGATGGGACAGGGAGAAACGAGCAGTACTTC
>TRBJ2-3|TRBD2|TRBV10-1|16|.
CASSAGLAGERRTQYF
TGCGCCAGCAGTGCAGGACTAGCGGGAGAGAGGCGTACGCAGTATTTT
>TRBJ2-7|.|TRBV27|13|.
CASSLGSGVEQYF
TGTGCCAGCAGTTTGGGCTCAGGGGTCGAGCAGTACTTC
>TRBJ2-5|TRBD2|TRBV6-2/TRBV6-3|16|.
CASSYLGLAGTETQYF
TGTGCCAGCAGTTACTTGGGACTAGCGGGGACCGAGACCCAGTACTTC
>TRBJ2-1|TRBD1|TRBV14|15|once
CASSQVTGVYNEQFF
TGTGCCAGCAGCCAAGTGACAGGGGTATACAATGAGCAGTTCTTC
>TRBJ2-7|TRBD2|TRBV28|16|.
CASRSRTSGSLNEQYF
TGTGCCAGCAGATCACGAACTAGCGGGAGTTTGAATGAGCAGTACTTC
>TRBJ2-2|.|TRBV19|13|.
CASSNQEAGELFF
TGTGCCAGTAGTAATCAAGAGGCCGGGGAGCTGTTTTTT
>TRBJ1-6|TRBD1|TRBV6-5|14|.
CASRQGERNSPLHF
TGTGCCAGCAGACAGGGGGAACGTAATTCACCCCTCCACTTT
>TRBJ2-7|TRBD1|TRBV5-1|13|.
CASSSGGGYEQYF
TGCGCCAGCAGCTCAGGGGGCGGCTACGAGCAGTACTTC
>TRBJ1-2|TRBD1|TRBV2|14|.
CASSRDRGDYGYTF
TGTGCCAGCTCCCGGGACAGGGGGGACTATGGCTACACCTTC
>TRBJ1-2|.|TRBV12-3/TRBV12-4|12|once
CASSFQGHGYTF
TGTGCCAGCAGTTTCCAGGGCCATGGCTACACCTTC
>TRBJ2-1|TRBD2|TRBV3-1/TRBV3-2|15|many
CASSQDGSGSSSQFF
TGTGCCAGCAGCCAAGACGGCAGCGGGAGTTCGTCCCAGTTCTTC
>TRBJ2-1|TRBD2|TRBV9|18|.
CASSPRLAGGLGYNEQFF
TGTGCCAGCAGCCCCCGACTAGCGGGAGGTCTAGGGTACAATGAGCAGTTCTTC
>TRBJ1-5|TRBD1|TRBV24-1|13|.
CATSSGQGGPQHF
TGTGCCACCTCTTCAGGACAGGGAGGGCCCCAGCATTTT
>TRBJ2-7|.|TRBV23-1|14|.
CASSVSQIRYEQYF
TGCGCCAGCAGTGTCTCGCAGATCCGCTACGAGCAGTACTTC
>TRBJ2-2|TRBD1|TRBV5-1|15|.
CASSSGTGTLGELFF
TGCGCCAGCAGCTCCGGGACAGGAACTTTGGGGGAGCTGTTTTTT
>TRBJ2-5|.|TRBV11-1|13|.
CASSLDSQETQYF
TGTGCCAGCAGCTTAGACAGCCAAGAGACCCAGTACTTC
>TRBJ2-2|.|TRBV4-1|16|few
CASSQSGTAFTGELFF
TGCGCCAGCAGTCAGTCCGGGACTGCCTTCACCGGGGAGCTGTTTTTT
>TRBJ2-2|.|TRBV7-6|14|.
CASSQTANTGELFF
TGTGCCAGCAGCCAGACAGCGAACACCGGGGAGCTGTTTTTT
>TRBJ2-1|TRBD2|TRBV7-2|15|.
CASSDSGRAYNEQFF
TGTGCCAGCAGCGATAGCGGGAGGGCGTACAATGAGCAGTTCTTC
>TRBJ2-3|TRBD1|TRBV6-1|15|.
CASSELGTGTDTQYF
TGTGCCAGCAGTGAATTGGGGACAGGGACAGATACGCAGTATTTT
>TRBJ2-5|TRBD1|TRBV29-1|15|.
CSANDRGTYQETQYF
TGCAGCGCTAACGACAGGGGCACGTACCAAGAGACCCAGTACTTC
>TRBJ2-2|TRBD1|TRBV5-6|16|.
CASSPDRGRRTGELFF
TGTGCCAGCAGCCCCGACAGGGGGCGAAGGACCGGGGAGCTGTTTTTT
>TRBJ1-4|.|TRBV7-9|15|many
CASSSRRGGREKLFF
TGTGCCAGCAGCTCACGCCGGGGGGGTAGAGAAAAACTGTTTTTT
>TRBJ2-7|.|TRBV21-1|13|.
CASSWDRTYEQYF
TGTGCCAGCAGCTGGGACAGAACCTACGAGCAGTACTTC
>TRBJ1-3|TRBD1|TRBV14|14|once
CASSPGQRGNTIYF
TGTGCCAGCAGCCCGGGACAGCGTGGAAACACCATATATTTT
>TRBJ2-1|TRBD2|TRBV6-5|15|.
CASSSRTLAGPGLFF
TGTGCCAGCAGTTCCCGAACCTTAGCGGGGCCGGGCCTGTTCTTC
>TRBJ2-7|.|TRBV30|14|.
CAWSAPGHAYEQYF
TGTGCCTGGAGTGCTCCGGGACATGCCTACGAGCAGTACTTC
>TRBJ1-5|TRBD1|TRBV19|15|few
CASSFKTGGSQPQHF
TGTGCCAGTAGTTTCAAGACAGGGGGCAGTCAGCCCCAGCATTTT
>TRBJ2-7|.|TRBV9|15|.
CASSVDGIQGDEQYF
TGTGCCAGCAGCGTAGATGGGATTCAAGGGGACGAGCAGTACTTC
>TRBJ2-1|TRBD2|TRBV19|14|.
CASSRQTSANEQFF
TGTGCCAGTAGTAGACAAACTAGCGCCAATGAGCAGTTCTTC
>TRBJ2-2|TRBD2|TRBV19|14|.
CASRLAGLNGELFF
TGTGCCAGTCGCCTAGCGGGATTGAACGGGGAGCTGTTTTTT
>TRBJ1-2|.|TRBV19|14|.
CASSIGRANYGYTF
TGTGCCAGTAGTATCGGCAGGGCTAACTATGGCTACACCTTC
>TRBJ2-5|TRBD2|TRBV6-6|12|.
CASGWEGETQYF
TGTGCCAGCGGATGGGAGGGGGAGACCCAGTACTTC
>TRBJ2-3|TRBD1|TRBV18|15|.
CASSSTGLEADTQYF
TGTGCCAGCTCATCGACAGGGCTGGAGGCAGATACGCAGTATTTT
>TRBJ2-6|.|TRBV5-1|16|.
CASSSSGEWRINVLTF
TGCGCCAGCAGCTCTTCAGGGGAATGGAGGATCAACGTCCTGACTTTC
>TRBJ2-1|TRBD2|TRBV6-2/TRBV6-3|15|.
CASSSSGGRYNEQFF
TGTGCCAGCAGTTCTAGCGGGGGACGATACAATGAGCAGTTCTTC
>TRBJ2-7|TRBD2|TRBV6-5|16|.
CASSYRAAGGSYEQYF
TGTGCCAGCAGTTATCGGGCAGCGGGAGGTTCCTACGAGCAGTACTTC
>TRBJ1-2|.|TRBV4-2|15|once
CASSQGASFLYGYTF
TGTGCCAGCAGCCAAGGGGCCAGCTTCCTATATGGCTACACCTTC
>TRBJ2-5|.|TRBV3-1/TRBV3-2|12|.
CASSQNGETQYF
TGTGCCAGCAGCCAAAACGGGGAGACCCAGTACTTC
>TRBJ2-2|.|TRBV14|15|.
CASSRRTVNTGELFF
TGTGCCAGCAGCCGTCGGACAGTGAACACCGGGGAGCTGTTTTTT
>TRBJ2-2|.|TRBV7-2|15|once
CASSSGPGSTGELFF
TGTGCCAGCAGTAGCGGACCTGGGAGCACCGGGGAGCTGTTTTTT
>TRBJ2-5|TRBD2|TRBV12-5|17|.
CASAPGTSGGARETQYF
TGTGCTAGTGCCCCCGGGACTAGCGGGGGGGCCCGGGAGACCCAGTACTTC
>TRBJ2-3|TRBD2|TRBV5-1|16|.
CASRHGLAGGGDTQYF
TGCGCCAGCAGGCACGGACTAGCGGGAGGAGGCGATACGCAGTATTTT
>TRBJ1-5|TRBD1|TRBV28|14|.
CASRVYRGDQPQHF
TGTGCCAGCAGGGTATACAGGGGCGATCAGCCCCAGCATTTT
>TRBJ2-3|TRBD2|TRBV10-1|13|few
CASSLAGADTQYF
TGCGCCAGCAGTTTAGCGGGAGCGGATACGCAGTATTTT